What follows is one T cell receptor beta chain and its context. The data belong to a study of blood T cell repertoires in COVID-19. The V gene's germline CDR1 is SGHDN and CDR2 FVKESK. The CDR3 consists of 15 residues. J gave up 5 bases and V 0 bases, and 7 bases lay outside the gene matches. The table came from immunoSEQ multiplex PCR; TCRdb's copy has only in-frame clones and leaves some out. In the table there are just under 250,000 clones, around 86% of which are singletons. V and J are TRBV14 and TRBJ2-7; 7 bases align to TRBD1. The sequence was obtained from a woman aged 25 to 45 who had recovered from COVID-19. The specimen sequenced was peripheral blood. This chain's CDR3 is CASSQELVTGNEQYF. CDR3 DNA sequence: TGTGCCAGCAGCCAAGAACTGGTGACAGGGAACGAGCAGTACTTC.